This T cell receptor (beta chain) was profiled in a study of cytomegalovirus exposure and HLA in healthy donors. Study results and limitations: TCR beta chains numbering 164 were designated cytomegalovirus-associated.

V was trimmed by 8 bases and J by 10 bases, leaving 21 bases between them. The CDR3 spans 15 residues. CDR1 and CDR2 from the germline V gene are MNHNY and SVGAGI (reference sequence). This clone was found once. No antigen is known for it. The donors were part of the validation cohort, which consisted of over a hundred subjects and was separate from the first cohort of 666 subjects. TCRdb's table, derived via immunoSEQ multiplex PCR, lists solely in-frame clones and lacks some. The sample lists about 360,000 clones, roughly 90% seen once, with roughly 0.75% in the top ten. Sequenced material: PBMCs. The chain joins TRBV6-6 to TRBJ1-6, with a possible D match to TRBD1 (6 bases). The source is a woman under 30 in good health and CMV-seronegative. For the CDR3, the DNA is TGTGCCAGCGCCTATGCCCAGGGGTATGAGTCACCCCTCCACTTT. Residues: CASAYAQGYESPLHF.